This TCR beta chain emerged from a study of graft-versus-host responses after intestinal transplantation. Background on the study: The transplants performed in recipients were multivisceral, liver-intestinal, or isolated intestinal. Every transplant recipient was induced with anti-thymocyte globulin, then maintained on tacrolimus and steroids for roughly 3 years.

Details on this clone: The antigen remains undetermined.

The table came from immunoSEQ multiplex PCR; TCRdb's copy has only in-frame clones and leaves some out. This sample has more than 65,000 clones, with 90% to 95% found just once. The source is a human donor who received an intestinal transplant. The specimen comprised unstimulated CD8+ T cells sorted from spleen or lymph node cells, sampled before intestinal transplant.

The CDR3 here is CASSVAGGRNEQYF. The CDR3 bases are TGTGCCAGCAGCGTAGCCGGGGGTCGCAACGAGCAGTACTTC. The chain has TRBV9 and TRBJ2-7; tentatively, D is TRBD2 (6 bases). Germline CDR1 reads SGDLS; CDR2 reads YYNGEE. The CDR3 covers 14 residues. V was clipped by 0 bases and J by 5 bases, with 12 bases between them.